These T cell receptor beta chains were read from a single sample in a study of a mutant IDH1 vaccine in newly diagnosed glioma. Produced via immunoSEQ multiplex PCR; TCRdb's table is partial and in-frame only. The sample lists 35,000 to 50,000 clones, 91% seen once, with 3.9% in the top ten. No cognate antigen is known for these TCRs. Material: PBMCs, obtained from a glioma patient whose treatment included an IDH1 peptide vaccine. These receptors originate from a man aged 45-65 years with glioma. Each CDR3 is given with its conserved first and last residue. Each record gives: V gene, clone size, D gene, J gene, CDR3 protein, CDR3 DNA. The D gene is left open where the match is weak. A clone size is listed for some rows: how often the clone was seen (once, few, many), or a class if it is expanded.

v_gene: TRBV9
abundance: NA
d_gene: TRBD1
j_gene: TRBJ1-2
CDR3aa: CASSVDRLYYGYTF
CDR3nt: TGTGCCAGCAGCGTGGACAGGCTTTACTATGGCTACACCTTC

v_gene: TRBV7-9
abundance: NA
d_gene: TRBD2
j_gene: TRBJ2-5
CDR3aa: CASSLVLAGGQETQYF
CDR3nt: TGTGCCAGCAGCTTAGTATTAGCGGGAGGCCAAGAGACCCAGTACTTC

v_gene: TRBV5-1
abundance: NA
d_gene: NA
j_gene: TRBJ2-2
CDR3aa: CASSWNGGTNTGELFF
CDR3nt: TGCGCCAGCAGCTGGAATGGGGGGACGAACACCGGGGAGCTGTTTTTT

v_gene: TRBV29-1
abundance: NA
d_gene: TRBD1
j_gene: TRBJ2-1
CDR3aa: CSVEHRGTPPGEQFF
CDR3nt: TGCAGCGTTGAACACAGGGGAACCCCGCCCGGTGAGCAGTTCTTC

v_gene: TRBV27
abundance: NA
d_gene: NA
j_gene: TRBJ1-2
CDR3aa: CASMAGDDYGYTF
CDR3nt: TGTGCCAGCATGGCGGGGGATGACTATGGCTACACCTTC

v_gene: TRBV2
abundance: few
d_gene: NA
j_gene: TRBJ1-2
CDR3aa: CASSERQGNYGYTF
CDR3nt: TGTGCCAGCAGTGAAAGGCAGGGCAACTATGGCTACACCTTC

v_gene: TRBV30
abundance: NA
d_gene: NA
j_gene: TRBJ2-7
CDR3aa: CAWRDWSSYEQYF
CDR3nt: TGTGCCTGGAGGGACTGGAGCTCCTACGAGCAGTACTTC

v_gene: TRBV7-2
abundance: NA
d_gene: NA
j_gene: TRBJ1-4
CDR3aa: CASSLVVGNEKLFF
CDR3nt: TGTGCCAGCAGCTTAGTAGTAGGGAATGAAAAACTGTTTTTT

v_gene: TRBV10-3
abundance: NA
d_gene: NA
j_gene: TRBJ2-7
CDR3aa: CAISGGSYYEQYF
CDR3nt: TGTGCCATCAGCGGGGGATCCTACTACGAGCAGTACTTC

v_gene: TRBV6-5
abundance: NA
d_gene: NA
j_gene: TRBJ1-2
CDR3aa: CASRGAGLNYGYTF
CDR3nt: TGTGCCAGCAGGGGCGCAGGTTTAAACTATGGCTACACCTTC

v_gene: TRBV13
abundance: NA
d_gene: TRBD2
j_gene: TRBJ2-7
CDR3aa: CASSFGQAGESYEQYF
CDR3nt: TGTGCCAGCAGCTTCGGTCAAGCGGGGGAATCCTACGAGCAGTACTTC

v_gene: TRBV11-2
abundance: NA
d_gene: TRBD2
j_gene: TRBJ2-2
CDR3aa: CASRNLAGGLIGELFF
CDR3nt: TGTGCCAGCAGAAACCTAGCGGGGGGGCTAATCGGGGAGCTGTTTTTT

v_gene: TRBV18
abundance: NA
d_gene: TRBD1
j_gene: TRBJ2-2
CDR3aa: CASSPRDSSNTGELFF
CDR3nt: TGTGCCAGCTCACCAAGGGACAGTTCGAACACCGGGGAGCTGTTTTTT

v_gene: TRBV27
abundance: NA
d_gene: NA
j_gene: TRBJ2-6
CDR3aa: CASSLGPPLSGANVLTF
CDR3nt: TGTGCCAGCAGTTTAGGGCCCCCACTATCTGGGGCCAACGTCCTGACTTTC

v_gene: TRBV4-3
abundance: NA
d_gene: NA
j_gene: TRBJ1-2
CDR3aa: CASSSSIIPASRDGYTF
CDR3nt: TGCGCCAGCAGCTCCTCGATTATACCCGCCTCCCGAGATGGCTACACCTTC

v_gene: TRBV7-7
abundance: NA
d_gene: NA
j_gene: TRBJ2-5
CDR3aa: CASSPGRETQYF
CDR3nt: TGTGCTAGCAGCCCAGGGCGAGAGACCCAGTACTTC

v_gene: TRBV30
abundance: NA
d_gene: TRBD1
j_gene: TRBJ2-7
CDR3aa: CAWSGGTGNYEQYF
CDR3nt: TGTGCCTGGAGTGGGGGGACAGGGAACTACGAGCAGTACTTC

v_gene: TRBV9
abundance: NA
d_gene: NA
j_gene: TRBJ2-5
CDR3aa: CASSVIGSHQETQYF
CDR3nt: TGTGCCAGCAGCGTAATAGGGAGCCACCAAGAGACCCAGTACTTC

v_gene: TRBV2
abundance: NA
d_gene: TRBD2
j_gene: TRBJ2-5
CDR3aa: CASSAGLAGKETQYF
CDR3nt: TGTGCCAGCAGTGCGGGACTAGCGGGAAAAGAGACCCAGTACTTC

v_gene: TRBV27
abundance: NA
d_gene: TRBD1
j_gene: TRBJ1-5
CDR3aa: CASRPGAGGPNQPQHF
CDR3nt: TGTGCCAGCAGGCCCGGGGCAGGGGGTCCCAATCAGCCCCAGCATTTT

v_gene: TRBV5-6
abundance: NA
d_gene: NA
j_gene: TRBJ1-2
CDR3aa: CASSLLTGQGYTF
CDR3nt: TGTGCCAGCAGCTTGCTTACAGGGCAAGGCTACACCTTC

v_gene: TRBV4-3
abundance: NA
d_gene: NA
j_gene: TRBJ1-3
CDR3aa: CASSQRNGNTIYF
CDR3nt: TGCGCCAGCAGCCAGAGGAACGGAAACACCATATATTTT

v_gene: TRBV2
abundance: NA
d_gene: NA
j_gene: TRBJ2-4
CDR3aa: CASSLAKNIQYF
CDR3nt: TGTGCCAGCAGCTTAGCCAAAAACATTCAGTACTTC

v_gene: TRBV19
abundance: NA
d_gene: TRBD1
j_gene: TRBJ1-3
CDR3aa: CASSKGQRTAGNTIYF
CDR3nt: TGTGCCAGTAGTAAGGGACAGAGGACTGCCGGAAACACCATATATTTT

v_gene: TRBV30
abundance: NA
d_gene: TRBD1
j_gene: TRBJ1-2
CDR3aa: CAWSVLRTGGFGYTF
CDR3nt: TGTGCCTGGAGTGTACTACGCACAGGGGGTTTCGGCTACACCTTC

v_gene: TRBV2
abundance: NA
d_gene: NA
j_gene: TRBJ2-3
CDR3aa: CASRAAAQTDTQYF
CDR3nt: TGTGCCAGCAGAGCTGCAGCCCAGACAGATACGCAGTATTTT

v_gene: TRBV5-6
abundance: NA
d_gene: TRBD1
j_gene: TRBJ2-7
CDR3aa: CARRTGKNYEQYF
CDR3nt: TGTGCCAGGAGGACAGGGAAAAACTACGAGCAGTACTTC

v_gene: TRBV6-5
abundance: NA
d_gene: TRBD1
j_gene: TRBJ2-7
CDR3aa: CASSSPGQVPYEQYF
CDR3nt: TGTGCCAGCAGTTCACCGGGACAGGTACCCTACGAGCAGTACTTC

v_gene: TRBV5-1
abundance: few
d_gene: TRBD2
j_gene: TRBJ2-7
CDR3aa: CASSLVVGLAGYEQYF
CDR3nt: TGCGCCAGCAGCTTGGTGGTGGGACTAGCGGGCTACGAGCAGTACTTC

v_gene: TRBV30
abundance: NA
d_gene: NA
j_gene: TRBJ1-1
CDR3aa: CAWSAGGRTEAFF
CDR3nt: TGTGCCTGGAGTGCGGGAGGAAGGACTGAAGCTTTCTTT

v_gene: TRBV28
abundance: once
d_gene: NA
j_gene: TRBJ1-1
CDR3aa: CASTVGTANTEAFF
CDR3nt: TGTGCCAGCACTGTCGGTACAGCTAACACTGAAGCTTTCTTT

v_gene: TRBV4-2
abundance: NA
d_gene: NA
j_gene: TRBJ1-4
CDR3aa: CASSRRGAGATNEKLFF
CDR3nt: TGTGCCAGCAGCCGGCGCGGGGCCGGAGCAACTAATGAAAAACTGTTTTTT

v_gene: TRBV7-9
abundance: NA
d_gene: TRBD2
j_gene: TRBJ2-5
CDR3aa: CASSEQTSGSGAQYF
CDR3nt: TGTGCCAGCAGCGAACAGACTAGCGGTTCCGGGGCCCAGTACTTC

v_gene: TRBV6-5
abundance: NA
d_gene: TRBD1
j_gene: TRBJ2-7
CDR3aa: CASSYRTGGSYEQYF
CDR3nt: TGTGCCAGCAGTTACAGGACAGGGGGGTCCTACGAGCAGTACTTC

v_gene: TRBV9
abundance: NA
d_gene: NA
j_gene: TRBJ1-1
CDR3aa: CASSVGGLMNTEAFF
CDR3nt: TGTGCCAGCAGCGTAGGTGGTTTAATGAACACTGAAGCTTTCTTT

v_gene: TRBV6-5
abundance: NA
d_gene: TRBD2
j_gene: TRBJ2-2
CDR3aa: CASSPASGSTGELFF
CDR3nt: TGTGCCAGCAGCCCTGCTAGCGGGAGTACCGGGGAGCTGTTTTTT

v_gene: TRBV11-2
abundance: few
d_gene: NA
j_gene: TRBJ1-2
CDR3aa: CASSSTGRYGYTF
CDR3nt: TGTGCCAGCAGCTCAACAGGGAGGTATGGCTACACCTTC

v_gene: TRBV7-2
abundance: NA
d_gene: NA
j_gene: TRBJ2-3
CDR3aa: CASSFSLARSTDTQYF
CDR3nt: TGTGCCAGCAGCTTCTCCCTCGCGCGGAGCACAGATACGCAGTATTTT

v_gene: TRBV9
abundance: NA
d_gene: NA
j_gene: TRBJ1-2
CDR3aa: CASSVAGKAGGYTF
CDR3nt: TGTGCCAGCAGCGTAGCTGGCAAGGCTGGGGGCTACACCTTC

v_gene: TRBV9
abundance: NA
d_gene: NA
j_gene: TRBJ1-2
CDR3aa: CASSVDGGGYGYTF
CDR3nt: TGTGCCAGCAGCGTAGACGGGGGCGGCTATGGCTACACCTTC

v_gene: TRBV5-7
abundance: NA
d_gene: NA
j_gene: TRBJ2-7
CDR3aa: CASSFRVSYEQYF
CDR3nt: TGTGCCAGCAGCTTCCGGGTCTCCTACGAGCAGTACTTC

v_gene: TRBV11-2
abundance: NA
d_gene: NA
j_gene: TRBJ2-7
CDR3aa: CASSPPGAGRPYEQYF
CDR3nt: TGTGCCAGCAGCCCCCCGGGCGCAGGGCGACCCTACGAGCAGTACTTC

v_gene: TRBV19
abundance: NA
d_gene: NA
j_gene: TRBJ1-1
CDR3aa: CASSIKLEAFF
CDR3nt: TGTGCCAGTAGTATTAAACTTGAAGCTTTCTTT

v_gene: TRBV5-1
abundance: NA
d_gene: TRBD1
j_gene: TRBJ2-2
CDR3aa: CASSTGQVNTGELFF
CDR3nt: TGCGCCAGCAGCACGGGACAGGTGAACACCGGGGAGCTGTTTTTT

v_gene: TRBV7-2
abundance: few
d_gene: NA
j_gene: TRBJ1-1
CDR3aa: CASSLERGVDTEAFF
CDR3nt: TGTGCCAGCAGCTTAGAACGGGGTGTCGACACTGAAGCTTTCTTT

v_gene: TRBV7-9
abundance: once
d_gene: TRBD1
j_gene: TRBJ1-2
CDR3aa: CASTARTGLGYTF
CDR3nt: TGTGCCAGCACCGCAAGGACAGGGTTAGGCTACACCTTC

v_gene: TRBV7-9
abundance: few
d_gene: TRBD2
j_gene: TRBJ2-5
CDR3aa: CASSLRTSGSPQETQYF
CDR3nt: TGTGCCAGCAGCTTAAGGACTAGCGGGAGCCCACAAGAGACCCAGTACTTC

v_gene: TRBV19
abundance: NA
d_gene: TRBD2
j_gene: TRBJ2-1
CDR3aa: CASSITSGRVHEQFF
CDR3nt: TGTGCCAGTAGTATCACTAGCGGGAGGGTCCATGAGCAGTTCTTC

v_gene: TRBV15
abundance: NA
d_gene: NA
j_gene: TRBJ2-6
CDR3aa: CATSRDPGSGANVLTF
CDR3nt: TGTGCCACCAGCAGAGATCCAGGGTCTGGGGCCAACGTCCTGACTTTC

v_gene: TRBV6-4
abundance: NA
d_gene: TRBD1
j_gene: TRBJ1-5
CDR3aa: CASRAPRDRHNQPQHF
CDR3nt: TGTGCCAGCAGGGCACCCCGGGACAGACACAATCAGCCCCAGCATTTT

v_gene: TRBV7-2
abundance: NA
d_gene: NA
j_gene: TRBJ1-3
CDR3aa: CASSLSGRFVDSGNTIYF
CDR3nt: TGTGCCAGCAGCTTATCGGGGCGGTTCGTGGACTCTGGAAACACCATATATTTT

v_gene: TRBV6-5
abundance: few
d_gene: TRBD2
j_gene: TRBJ2-3
CDR3aa: CASTKGGSGTDTQYF
CDR3nt: TGTGCCAGCACTAAAGGCGGGAGTGGGACAGATACGCAGTATTTT

v_gene: TRBV19
abundance: NA
d_gene: NA
j_gene: TRBJ1-5
CDR3aa: CAARGGNQPQHF
CDR3nt: TGTGCCGCCCGGGGGGGCAATCAGCCCCAGCATTTT

v_gene: TRBV2
abundance: NA
d_gene: TRBD2
j_gene: TRBJ2-7
CDR3aa: CASKPGGSGSLAEQYF
CDR3nt: TGTGCCAGCAAGCCGGGAGGTAGCGGGAGTCTCGCCGAGCAGTACTTC

v_gene: TRBV5-1
abundance: NA
d_gene: TRBD2
j_gene: TRBJ2-6
CDR3aa: CASSLVAGPGANVLTF
CDR3nt: TGCGCCAGCAGCTTGGTAGCGGGACCTGGGGCCAACGTCCTGACTTTC

v_gene: TRBV7-9
abundance: NA
d_gene: NA
j_gene: TRBJ1-3
CDR3aa: CASSFGDSGNTIYF
CDR3nt: TGTGCCAGCAGCTTTGGTGACAGTGGAAACACCATATATTTT

v_gene: TRBV7-9
abundance: NA
d_gene: NA
j_gene: TRBJ1-6
CDR3aa: CASTRENLMRPLHF
CDR3nt: TGTGCCAGTACCCGGGAGAACTTAATGAGACCCCTCCACTTT

v_gene: TRBV7-9
abundance: NA
d_gene: TRBD1
j_gene: TRBJ2-7
CDR3aa: CASSPGDRAYEQYF
CDR3nt: TGTGCCAGCAGCCCAGGGGACAGGGCCTACGAGCAGTACTTC

v_gene: TRBV10-1
abundance: NA
d_gene: TRBD1
j_gene: TRBJ2-7
CDR3aa: CASSPGTGGYYEQYF
CDR3nt: TGCGCCAGCAGTCCGGGGACAGGGGGTTACTACGAGCAGTACTTC